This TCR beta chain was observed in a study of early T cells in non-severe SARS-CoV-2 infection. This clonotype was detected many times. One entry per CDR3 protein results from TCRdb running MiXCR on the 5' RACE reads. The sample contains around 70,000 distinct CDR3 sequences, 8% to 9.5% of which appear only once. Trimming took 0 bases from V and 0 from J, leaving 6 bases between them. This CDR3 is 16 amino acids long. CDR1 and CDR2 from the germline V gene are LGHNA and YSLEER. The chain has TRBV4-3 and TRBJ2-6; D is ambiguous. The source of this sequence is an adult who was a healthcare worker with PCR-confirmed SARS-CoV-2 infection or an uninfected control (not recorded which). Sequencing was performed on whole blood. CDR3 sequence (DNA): TGCGCCAGCAGCCAAGATATGGGCTCTGGGGCCAACGTCCTGACTTTC. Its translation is CASSQDMGSGANVLTF.